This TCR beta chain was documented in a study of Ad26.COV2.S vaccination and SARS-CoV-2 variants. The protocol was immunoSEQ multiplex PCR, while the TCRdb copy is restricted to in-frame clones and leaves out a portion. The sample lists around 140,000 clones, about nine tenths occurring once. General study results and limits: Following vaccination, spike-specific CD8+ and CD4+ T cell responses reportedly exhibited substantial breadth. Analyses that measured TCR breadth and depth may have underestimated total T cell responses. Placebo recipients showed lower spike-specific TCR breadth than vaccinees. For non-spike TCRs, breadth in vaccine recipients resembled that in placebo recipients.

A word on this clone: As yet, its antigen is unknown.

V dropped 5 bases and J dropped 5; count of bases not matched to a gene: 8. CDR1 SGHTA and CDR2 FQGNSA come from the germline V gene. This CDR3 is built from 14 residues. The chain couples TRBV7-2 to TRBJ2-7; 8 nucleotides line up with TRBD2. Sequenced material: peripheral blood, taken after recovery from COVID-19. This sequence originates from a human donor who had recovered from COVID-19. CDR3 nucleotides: TGTGCCAGCAGCCCTAGACTAGCGAGCGACGAGCAGTACTTC. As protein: CASSPRLASDEQYF.